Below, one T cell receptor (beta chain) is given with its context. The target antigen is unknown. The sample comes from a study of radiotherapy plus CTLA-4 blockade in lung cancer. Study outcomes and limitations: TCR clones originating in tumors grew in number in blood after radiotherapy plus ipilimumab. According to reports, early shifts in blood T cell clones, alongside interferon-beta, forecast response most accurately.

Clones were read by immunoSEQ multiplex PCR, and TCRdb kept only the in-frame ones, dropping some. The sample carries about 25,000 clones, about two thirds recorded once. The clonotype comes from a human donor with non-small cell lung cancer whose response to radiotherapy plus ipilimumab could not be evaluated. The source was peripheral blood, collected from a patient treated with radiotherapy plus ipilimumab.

The CDR3 DNA reads TGTGCCAGCAGCCGGGACAGGGGGAAAACTGAAGCTTTCTTT. Translation: CASSRDRGKTEAFF. The gene calls are TRBV27 and TRBJ1-1, with 11 bases that match TRBD1. Germline CDR1 MNHEY, CDR2 SMNVEV (reference sequence). The CDR3 totals 14 residues. V lost 6 bases to trimming and J lost 5 bases; unmatched junction nucleotides: 5.